Each of the 14 T cell receptor beta chains below was sequenced from the same sample in a study of post-analysis software for immune sequencing data. The TCR beta cDNA libraries carried unique molecular identifiers. TCRdb reanalysed the PCR reads using MiXCR and keeps one entry per CDR3 protein. The data hold approximately 770,000 distinct CDR3 sequences, with about 45% observed a single time. Findings and caveats of the study: The five TRBV segments detected at higher frequency in patients than in controls included TRBV5-6, TRBV5-1 and TRBV20-1.

No cognate antigen is known for these TCRs. The sample taken for sequencing was blood. The receptor set was obtained from a girl aged 10 to 17 with multiple sclerosis.

This clonotype occurred a few times. The V call is TRBV11-1, the J call TRBJ2-7; D might be TRBD1 (6 bases). From germline, CDR1 is SGHAT and CDR2 FQDESV (reference sequence). CDR3 size: 14 residues. V was trimmed by 2 bases and J by 3 bases, leaving 11 bases between them. The CDR3 DNA sequence: TGTGCCAGCAGCTTACTAGGACAGCACTACGAGCAGTACTTC. It yields the protein CASSLLGQHYEQYF.

The chain recombines TRBV4-1 with TRBJ1-1; D is ambiguous. CDR1 and CDR2 (germline): MGHRA, YSYEKL. V dropped 8 bases and J dropped 0 bases, with 13 bases sitting between them. The CDR3 totals 14 residues. This CDR3 reads CASRTLGMNTEAFF. DNA of the CDR3: TGCGCCAGCCGAACCTTGGGTATGAACACTGAAGCTTTCTTT.

A word on this clonotype: The junction and the germline gene differ at one end; a read error may be behind it. The chain uses TRBV27 and TRBJ2-3; 7 bases are a match to TRBD1. Germline-derived CDR1 and CDR2 are MNHEY and SMNVEV (reference sequence). The CDR3 consists of 12 residues. The CDR3 protein is CASWTGADAQYF. DNA for the CDR3: TGTGCCAGCTGGACAGGAGCAGATGCGCAGTATTTT.

This clonotype was seen a few times. This chain connects TRBV7-2 to TRBJ2-2, with D possibly TRBD1 on 5 matching bases. In germline, CDR1 is SGHTA, CDR2 FQGNSA. Trimming stripped 3 bases from V and 6 bases from J, with 11 bases between. The CDR3 consists of 14 residues. CDR3 sequence (DNA): TGTGCCAGCAGCTTTAAGGGGTTTTCCGGGGAGCTGTTTTTT. It codes for CASSFKGFSGELFF. Supplemented by reference TRBV7-2 and TRBJ2-2, the full variable domain reads GAGVSQSPSNKVTEKGKDVELRCDPISGHTALYWYRQSLGQGLEFLIYFQGNSAPDKSGLPSDRFSAERTGGSVSTLTIQRTQQEDSAVYLCASSFKGFSGELFFGEGSRLTVL.

CDR3 residues: CASSAGQNSYNEQFF. As DNA, the CDR3 is TGTGCCAGCAGCGCGGGACAGAACTCCTACAATGAGCAGTTCTTC. The chain uses TRBV6-1 and TRBJ2-1; weak D call: TRBD1 (7 bases). V was clipped by 6 bases and J by 0 bases, with 12 bases between them. Per the germline V gene, CDR1 is MNHNS and CDR2 is SASEGT. The CDR3 covers 15 residues.

This clonotype appeared a few times. This chain links TRBV12-3 or TRBV12-4 with TRBJ2-7; no clear D. The ends were cut back, 5 bases at V and 2 bases at J, with 13 bases in the middle. The CDR3 has 14 amino acids. The CDR3 region is CASSPMTLPYEQYF. For the CDR3, the DNA is TGTGCCAGCAGTCCAATGACTCTACCCTACGAGCAGTACTTC.

This rearrangement joins TRBV11-1 to TRBJ2-1; the D is unclear. This CDR3 contains 13 residues. Deletions cut 2 bases from V and 9 bases from J, with 11 bases between. Per the germline V gene, CDR1 is SGHAT and CDR2 is FQDESV (reference sequence). Here the CDR3 reads CASSLRSSSEQFF. The CDR3 DNA is TGTGCCAGCAGCTTAAGGTCTAGTAGTGAGCAGTTCTTC.

This sequence joins TRBV5-6 and TRBJ2-3; 9 bases match TRBD2. The ends lost 4 bases at V and 10 bases at J; junction bases unmatched: 7. The CDR3 runs 13 residues. Looked up from germline, CDR1 is SGHDT and CDR2 is YYEEEE. The CDR3 nucleotides read TGTGCCAGCAGCCCCGGGGGACTAGCTCCGCAGTATTTT. Its protein is CASSPGGLAPQYF.

This clonotype was recorded a few times. The chain carries TRBV29-1 and TRBJ2-1; a possible D gene is TRBD1 (5 bases). Germline assignment: CDR1 SQVTM and CDR2 ANQGSEA. Trimming stripped 7 bases from V and 3 bases from J, with 22 bases between. The length of the CDR3 is 16 residues. CDR3 DNA: TGCAGCGCCGAGGCTGGGTCGGACATCTTCTACAATGAGCAGTTCTTC. The encoded protein is CSAEAGSDIFYNEQFF.

This chain links TRBV21-1 with TRBJ1-1; the table's TRBD1 call for D was not verified on the DNA. TRBV21-1 is classified as a pseudogene. The length of the CDR3 is 15 residues. The CDR3 nucleotides are TGTGCCAGCAGCACGCTAACAGGCCCGAACACTGAAGCTTTCTTT. It is translated as CASSTLTGPNTEAFF.

The chain employs TRBV6-4 and TRBJ2-3, with TRBD2 matching 7 bases. V dropped 3 bases and J dropped 0; count of bases not matched to a gene: 3. Germline V lookup: CDR1 MRHNA, CDR2 SNTAGT. This CDR3 region has 15 residues. The CDR3 nucleotides read TGTGCCAGCAGTGAGAAAGCGGGAAGCACAGATACGCAGTATTTT. Amino acids: CASSEKAGSTDTQYF.

This clonotype was observed a handful of times. V and J are TRBV18 and TRBJ2-3; D is ambiguous. Trimming left V 3 bases short and J 3 bases short, with 13 bases between. The CDR3 totals 15 residues. Germline V gene lookup returns CDR1 KGHSH and CDR2 LQKENI. CDR3 coding DNA: TGTGCCAGCTCACCGTTCAAGGGTCCTACAGATACGCAGTATTTT. This translates into CASSPFKGPTDTQYF.

V gene TRBV29-1 combines with J gene TRBJ2-4; 8 nucleotides match TRBD2. The germline CDR1 and CDR2 sequences are SQVTM and ANQGSEA. This CDR3 is built from 16 residues. Trimming took 4 bases from V and 0 from J; bases not matched to a gene: 8. The CDR3 reads CSVGPAGGLAKNIQYF. CDR3 sequence (DNA): TGCAGCGTTGGCCCCGCGGGGGGACTAGCCAAAAACATTCAGTACTTC.

This clonotype was observed a few times. As DNA, the CDR3 is TGCGCCAGCAGCCAAGAAAGTCTAGCGGGAATATACAATGAGCAGTTCTTC. It translates to CASSQESLAGIYNEQFF. This sequence joins TRBV4-3 and TRBJ2-1; 9 bases match TRBD2. The CDR3 has 17 residues. V shed 0 bases and J 4 bases; nucleotides not matched to a gene: 7. Germline V lookup: CDR1 LGHNA, CDR2 YSLEER.